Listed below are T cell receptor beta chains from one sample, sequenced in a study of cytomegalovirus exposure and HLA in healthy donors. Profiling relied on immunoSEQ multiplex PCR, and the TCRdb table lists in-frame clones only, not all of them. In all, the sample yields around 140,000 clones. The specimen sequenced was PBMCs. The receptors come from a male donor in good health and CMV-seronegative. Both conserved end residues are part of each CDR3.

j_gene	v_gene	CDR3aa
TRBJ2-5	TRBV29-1	CSVPGQGLQETQYF
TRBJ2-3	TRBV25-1	CASTPSGTSTDTQYF
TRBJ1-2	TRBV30	CAWSTDLGYTF
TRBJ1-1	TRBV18	CASSNPPGQGNTEAFF
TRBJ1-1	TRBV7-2	CASSSIYDYYTEAFF
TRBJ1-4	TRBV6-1	CASSEVYYGGGATNEKLFF
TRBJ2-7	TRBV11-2	CASSLSGLSDEQYF
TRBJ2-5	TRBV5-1	CASSLGRGGDVEETQYF
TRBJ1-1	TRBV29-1	CSVETRQGGLAFF
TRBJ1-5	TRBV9	CASSGGGGDQPQHF
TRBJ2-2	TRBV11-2	CASSSSGSGELFF
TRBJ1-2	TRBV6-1	CASSEWRVQGLYGYTF
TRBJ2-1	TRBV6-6	CASTPAGTGGIEQFF
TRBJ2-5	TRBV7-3	CASSSAHLGGQETQYF
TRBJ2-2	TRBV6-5	CASSYETQNTGELFF